The rows below give T cell receptor beta chains drawn from one sample of a study of control samples from healthy donors and cancer patients. Method: immunoSEQ multiplex PCR; TCRdb's copy keeps in-frame clones and lacks some. The sample shows about 170,000 clones, around 92% of them seen only once. The sample taken for sequencing was blood. These receptors came from a woman aged 25 to 39 in good health. The CDR3 runs from the conserved cysteine through the conserved F or W. The order of the fields is CDR3 DNA, CDR3 protein, D gene, V gene, J gene. D genes are given only for firm matches.

TGTGCCAGCAGTCCCAGCGGACAGGGGTATCAGCCCCAGCATTTT	CASSPSGQGYQPQHF	TRBD1	TRBV6-5	TRBJ1-5
TGTGCCAGCAGTTTACCCCTGACTAATCCCATTTCTACCCTCCACTTT	CASSLPLTNPISTLHF	-	TRBV28	TRBJ1-6
TGTGCCAGCAGCCTCCGGACAGATAATTCACCCCTCCACTTT	CASSLRTDNSPLHF	-	TRBV3-1/TRBV3-2	TRBJ1-6
TGTGCCAGCAGTTCGGGACAGTCAGGAAACACCATATATTTT	CASSSGQSGNTIYF	TRBD1	TRBV28	TRBJ1-3
TGTGCCAGCAGTTACGGTGGAGGGCCGGGGAATGAGCAGTTCTTC	CASSYGGGPGNEQFF	-	TRBV6-2/TRBV6-3	TRBJ2-1
TGCGCCAGCTGGAAGACAGGGGTGAGGGAAAAACTGTTTTTT	CASWKTGVREKLFF	TRBD1	TRBV23-1	TRBJ1-4
TGTGCCAGCAGCTTAATGGGTAGCGGGAGCGCAGATACGCAGTATTTT	CASSLMGSGSADTQYF	TRBD2	TRBV7-3	TRBJ2-3
TGTGCCAGCAGTTTAAGGGGGGGTTATGGCTACACCTTC	CASSLRGGYGYTF	-	TRBV28	TRBJ1-2
TGTGCCAGCAGCCTCCGGGACAGGGGGGGAAACACCATATATTTT	CASSLRDRGGNTIYF	TRBD1	TRBV3-1/TRBV3-2	TRBJ1-3
TGCAGCGTTGAACGGCAGAACTATGGCTACACCTTC	CSVERQNYGYTF	-	TRBV29-1	TRBJ1-2
TGTGCAAGTCTCACCTGGAGGGAGCAGTACTTC	CASLTWREQYF	-	TRBV12-2	TRBJ2-7
TGTGCCAGCAGCTTCGGGGCGGGGGTCTCCTACAATGAGCAGTTCTTC	CASSFGAGVSYNEQFF	TRBD2	TRBV11-2	TRBJ2-1
TGTGCCAGCACCCGGACGGGCTTTAATGAAAAACTGTTTTTT	CASTRTGFNEKLFF	-	TRBV6-5	TRBJ1-4
TGTGCCAGCAGCTTCTCGGTGGGCGGGAGGGCAAATGAGCAGTTCTTC	CASSFSVGGRANEQFF	TRBD2	TRBV5-5	TRBJ2-1
TGTGCCATCACGGACCCCGGGACAGGGTTAGATTATGGCTACACCTTC	CAITDPGTGLDYGYTF	TRBD1	TRBV10-3	TRBJ1-2
TGTGCCAGCAGTTACTTCCCGGCGGGGTCTGGACCCCTCCACTTT	CASSYFPAGSGPLHF	-	TRBV6-6	TRBJ1-6